The clone carrying this T cell receptor (beta chain) came up a few times. Its antigen is as yet unknown. TCRdb's copy holds only in-frame clones and misses some; the assay was immunoSEQ multiplex PCR. The sample lists approximately 100,000 clones; approximately 88% were seen once. The data belong to a study of T cell responses to AZD1222 COVID-19 vaccine. Study information: Second-dose groups at about 4 or about 12 weeks were pooled.

The study's findings and limits: Donors, mostly white British, included more females; clonal diversity was possibly underestimated. Repertoires were obtained solely post-peak T cell response. Spike regions recognized by vaccine-associated CD4 TCRs spanned the protein, led by 160-218 and 743-854.

V lost 7 bases and J 5 bases, leaving 9 bases between the germline ends. Per the germline V gene, CDR1 is SEHNR and CDR2 is FQNEAQ (reference sequence). The CDR3 consists of 11 residues. This sequence joins TRBV7-9 and TRBJ2-7; D not resolved. The receptor comes from an adult in good health. The specimen comprised peripheral blood, sampled on day 0 of AZD1222 vaccination. CDR3 coding DNA: TGTGCCAGCAATGTAGGCGACGAGCAGTACTTC. It specifies CASNVGDEQYF. The full variable domain, completed using reference TRBV7-9 and TRBJ2-7, is DTGVSQNPRHKITKRGQNVTFRCDPISEHNRLYWYRQTLGQGPEFLTYFQNEAQLEKSRLLSDRFSAERPKGSFSTLEIQRTEQGDSAMYLCASNVGDEQYFGPGTRLTVT.